A single sample is the source of the 4 T cell receptor beta chains below, sequenced in a study of spatial heterogeneity in lung cancer. Time point indicated: sample taken at primary tumor resection. TCRdb reprocessed the 5' RACE reads with MiXCR, giving one entry per CDR3 protein. This sample carries around 13,000 distinct CDR3 sequences, 4% to 6% of them seen once, and the ten largest clones take more than 30%. These TCRs' antigens remain unknown. The study, taken as a whole, reports: One measure, the expanded intratumoral alpha and beta TCR count, tracked tumor mutation counts.

The material sequenced was lung tumor tissue, taken at surgery. The receptor source for this set is a male donor with early-stage non-small cell lung cancer.

This clonotype was recorded many times. The chain couples TRBV12-3 or TRBV12-4 to TRBJ2-7, with TRBD2 matching over 13 bases. Unmatched junction bases numbered 4, after V lost 5 bases and J lost 3 bases. This CDR3 is built from 15 residues. CDR3 DNA sequence: TGTGCCAGCAGTGCCGGACTAGCGGGAGTCTACGAGCAGTACGTC. This translates into CASSAGLAGVYEQYV.

This clonotype was found once. The chain combines TRBV7-2 with TRBJ2-5, with D perhaps given as TRBD1 or TRBD2 (5 bases each). Germline loops: CDR1 SGHTA, CDR2 FQGNSA. This CDR3 region has 14 residues. The V end was cut by 3 bases, the J end by 1 base, with 9 bases between. The CDR3 is CASSLAGTQETQYF. In nucleotides, the CDR3 is TGTGCCAGCAGCTTGGCCGGGACCCAAGAGACCCAGTACTTC.

This clonotype is categorized as medium-sized (0.01 to 0.1%). The chain links TRBV27 to TRBJ2-1; 10 bases map to TRBD2. The germline V gene has CDR1 MNHEY and CDR2 SMNVEV (reference sequence). The CDR3 extends over 15 amino acids. V shed 4 bases and J 4 bases; nucleotides not matched to a gene: 4. The CDR3 coding sequence is TGTGCCAGCAGTTCCCTAGCGGGGGTATACAATGAGCAGTTCTTC. Translating gives CASSSLAGVYNEQFF.

This clonotype was seen at least ten times. The rearrangement links TRBV5-1 to TRBJ1-1, with D possibly TRBD1 on 6 matching bases. The CDR3 contains 13 residues. Germline-derived CDR1 and CDR2 are SGHRS and YFSETQ. The V end lost 4 bases, the J end lost 7 bases, and 14 bases lay between the germline ends. The CDR3 sequence: CASSREGEGEAFF. DNA for the CDR3: TGCGCCAGCAGCCGGGAGGGGGAAGGTGAAGCTTTCTTT.